The 5 T cell receptor beta chains below all came from one sample that was sequenced in a study of T cell responses to AZD1222 COVID-19 vaccine. The method was immunoSEQ multiplex PCR; TCRdb's version includes in-frame clones alone and lacks a portion of them. The sample shows tens of thousands of clones, approximately 83% of them seen only once. The starting material was peripheral blood, obtained on day 0 of AZD1222 vaccination. These receptors came from an adult in good health.

CDR3 in DNA: TGTGCCAGCAGACAGACTAGCCTTAGCACAGATACGCAGTATTTT. Translated, it gives CASRQTSLSTDTQYF. The genes are TRBV2 and TRBJ2-3; 7 bases agree with TRBD2. The germline V gene has CDR1 SNHLY and CDR2 FYNNEI. V lost 6 bases, J lost 0 bases, and 6 bases stayed unmatched. The CDR3 has 15 residues. The variable domain in full, completed from reference TRBV2 and TRBJ2-3, reads EPEVTQTPSHQVTQMGQEVILRCVPISNHLYFYWYRQILGQKVEFLVSFYNNEISEKSEIFDDQFSVERPDGSNFTLKIRSTKLEDSAMYFCASRQTSLSTDTQYFGPGTRLTVL.

This chain connects TRBV5-4 to TRBJ2-5; 12 bases are shared with TRBD2. The CDR3 totals 15 residues. Germline lookup yields CDR1 SGHNT and CDR2 YYREEE (reference sequence). Germline trimming cut 5 bases from V and 5 bases from J; bases unmatched to any gene: 7. CDR3 coding DNA: TGTGCCAGCAGGAGAACTAGCGGGGGGATCGAGACCCAGTACTTC. Translating it yields CASRRTSGGIETQYF.

The V gene is TRBV13, the J gene TRBJ1-5; D is unresolved. The CDR3 extends over 14 amino acids. V shed 1 base and J shed 6 bases, with 10 bases lying between them. In germline, CDR1 is PRHDT, CDR2 FYEKMQ (reference sequence). The chain's CDR3 is CASSLAGFGQPQHF. The CDR3 coding sequence is TGTGCCAGCAGCTTAGCCGGGTTTGGTCAGCCCCAGCATTTT.

This clone was seen just once. The chain joins TRBV7-2 to TRBJ2-5; 7 positions agree with TRBD1. This CDR3 comprises 18 residues. Germline V gene sequence: CDR1 SGHTA, CDR2 FQGNSA. V trimming: 0 bases; J trimming: 7 bases; junction bases outside the gene matches: 17. This chain's CDR3 is CASSLASRGGPAGVTQYF. CDR3 bases: TGTGCCAGCAGCTTAGCTTCAAGAGGGGGCCCCGCCGGTGTGACCCAGTACTTC.

The CDR3 sequence is CASTNGQEAYNEQFF. The DNA of the CDR3 is TGTGCCAGCACCAACGGACAGGAAGCTTACAATGAGCAGTTCTTC. This chain links TRBV3-1 (or the pseudogene TRBV3-2) with TRBJ2-1; 7 bases map to TRBD1. The CDR3 totals 15 residues. The V and J ends lost 7 bases and 4 bases, in that order; junction bases with no gene match: 10. Germline V gene lookup returns CDR1 LGHDT and CDR2 YNNKEL (reference sequence).